The rows below give T cell receptor beta chains drawn from one sample of a study of cytomegalovirus exposure and HLA in healthy donors. Measured with immunoSEQ multiplex PCR; TCRdb has only the in-frame clones, and not every one. The data contain 200,000 or so clones, 75% to 85% of them singletons. Sequenced material: PBMCs. The receptor source for this set is a woman aged 18-29 years in good health and CMV-seronegative. The CDR3 runs from the conserved cysteine through the conserved F or W. Each record gives: D gene, V gene, clone size, J gene, CDR3 protein, CDR3 DNA. The D gene is left open where the match is weak. The size field is filled for only some rows; it gives once, few, many or a size class.

d_gene: NA
v_gene: TRBV15
abundance: NA
j_gene: TRBJ1-4
CDR3aa: CATSSPGTSEKLFF
CDR3nt: TGTGCCACCAGCAGCCCCGGGACTAGTGAAAAACTGTTTTTT

d_gene: NA
v_gene: TRBV6-6
abundance: NA
j_gene: TRBJ1-4
CDR3aa: CASSPLNANEKLFF
CDR3nt: TGTGCCAGCAGTCCGTTAAACGCGAATGAAAAACTGTTTTTT

d_gene: TRBD1
v_gene: TRBV15
abundance: NA
j_gene: TRBJ1-2
CDR3aa: CAIASNRGRYGYTF
CDR3nt: TGTGCCATCGCGAGCAACAGGGGCCGTTATGGCTACACCTTC

d_gene: NA
v_gene: TRBV5-1
abundance: NA
j_gene: TRBJ1-5
CDR3aa: CASSLGPGQPQHF
CDR3nt: TGCGCCAGCAGCTTGGGACCAGGGCAGCCCCAGCATTTT

d_gene: NA
v_gene: TRBV13
abundance: once
j_gene: TRBJ2-7
CDR3aa: CASSLTQESFEQYF
CDR3nt: TGTGCCAGCAGCTTAACACAGGAGTCCTTCGAGCAGTACTTC

d_gene: TRBD2
v_gene: TRBV13
abundance: NA
j_gene: TRBJ2-7
CDR3aa: CASTRGDLYYEQYF
CDR3nt: TGTGCCAGCACCCGGGGGGATCTCTACTACGAGCAGTACTTC

d_gene: TRBD1
v_gene: TRBV25-1
abundance: NA
j_gene: TRBJ2-3
CDR3aa: CASNSGGSTDTQYF
CDR3nt: TGTGCCAGCAATTCAGGGGGTAGCACAGATACGCAGTATTTT

d_gene: NA
v_gene: TRBV2
abundance: NA
j_gene: TRBJ2-5
CDR3aa: CASRTGPETQYF
CDR3nt: TGTGCCAGCAGGACAGGCCCAGAGACCCAGTACTTC

d_gene: NA
v_gene: TRBV10-2
abundance: few
j_gene: TRBJ1-1
CDR3aa: CASSGLSNTEAFF
CDR3nt: TGCGCCAGCAGTGGTTTATCCAACACTGAAGCTTTCTTT

d_gene: TRBD2
v_gene: TRBV18
abundance: NA
j_gene: TRBJ2-7
CDR3aa: CASSPQAGGPLSYEQYF
CDR3nt: TGTGCCAGCTCACCACAGGCGGGGGGGCCCCTCTCCTACGAGCAGTACTTC

d_gene: TRBD2
v_gene: TRBV5-1
abundance: NA
j_gene: TRBJ2-5
CDR3aa: CASSLTGTTEETQYF
CDR3nt: TGCGCCAGCAGCCTAACCGGGACTACTGAAGAGACCCAGTACTTC

d_gene: NA
v_gene: TRBV18
abundance: NA
j_gene: TRBJ2-7
CDR3aa: CASSPSGNGPYEQYF
CDR3nt: TGTGCCAGCTCACCAAGCGGCAATGGCCCCTACGAGCAGTACTTC

d_gene: NA
v_gene: TRBV6-1
abundance: NA
j_gene: TRBJ1-5
CDR3aa: CASSEREVQPQHF
CDR3nt: TGTGCCAGCAGTGAACGTGAGGTGCAGCCCCAGCATTTT

d_gene: TRBD2
v_gene: TRBV5-1
abundance: NA
j_gene: TRBJ2-2
CDR3aa: CASSSGLAGVPGELFF
CDR3nt: TGCGCCAGCAGTTCCGGACTAGCGGGAGTACCGGGGGAGCTGTTTTTT

d_gene: TRBD1
v_gene: TRBV6-4
abundance: NA
j_gene: TRBJ1-5
CDR3aa: CASSDTGTGAQGVNQPQHF
CDR3nt: TGTGCCAGCAGTGATACCGGGACAGGGGCCCAGGGAGTCAATCAGCCCCAGCATTTT

d_gene: TRBD1
v_gene: TRBV12-5
abundance: NA
j_gene: TRBJ1-2
CDR3aa: CASGRTPGQGNYGYTF
CDR3nt: TGTGCTAGTGGCCGAACACCGGGACAGGGGAACTATGGCTACACCTTC

d_gene: NA
v_gene: TRBV7-2
abundance: NA
j_gene: TRBJ1-1
CDR3aa: CASSLAASTEAFF
CDR3nt: TGTGCCAGCAGCTTAGCGGCCAGCACTGAAGCTTTCTTT

d_gene: TRBD2
v_gene: TRBV28
abundance: NA
j_gene: TRBJ2-5
CDR3aa: CASSLVVAGSQETQYF
CDR3nt: TGTGCCAGCAGTTTAGTTGTAGCGGGATCCCAAGAGACCCAGTACTTC

d_gene: TRBD2
v_gene: TRBV6-5
abundance: NA
j_gene: TRBJ2-3
CDR3aa: CASSYSGGADTQYF
CDR3nt: TGTGCCAGCAGCTATAGCGGGGGGGCAGATACGCAGTATTTT

d_gene: NA
v_gene: TRBV4-1
abundance: few
j_gene: TRBJ1-2
CDR3aa: CASSQDGVGVYGYTF
CDR3nt: TGCGCCAGCAGCCAAGATGGGGTAGGGGTCTATGGCTACACCTTC

d_gene: TRBD1
v_gene: TRBV19
abundance: NA
j_gene: TRBJ1-2
CDR3aa: CASSDRAILYGYTF
CDR3nt: TGTGCCAGTTCTGACAGGGCAATCTTATATGGCTACACCTTC

d_gene: TRBD2
v_gene: TRBV9
abundance: NA
j_gene: TRBJ2-1
CDR3aa: CASSVEVAGAYNEQFF
CDR3nt: TGTGCCAGCAGCGTAGAGGTAGCGGGAGCCTACAATGAGCAGTTCTTC

d_gene: NA
v_gene: TRBV5-1
abundance: NA
j_gene: TRBJ2-3
CDR3aa: CASSPQGIRTDTQYF
CDR3nt: TGCGCCAGCAGCCCCCAGGGAATTCGCACAGATACGCAGTATTTT